These 3 T cell receptor beta chains came from one sample sequenced in a study of blood T cell repertoires in COVID-19. TCRdb's table, derived via immunoSEQ multiplex PCR, lists solely in-frame clones and lacks some. This sample has over 200,000 clones, with around 90% found just once. The sample was PBMCs or T cells enriched from blood (not recorded which). All receptors derive from a man under 40 who had been exposed to COVID-19.

The chain uses TRBV7-2 and TRBJ1-5, with 9 bases that match TRBD1. J lost 7 bases, V lost 1 base, and 8 bases had no gene match. The germline V gene has CDR1 SGHTA and CDR2 FQGNSA. The CDR3 loop spans 16 amino acids. Written as DNA, the CDR3 is TGTGCCAGCAGCTTAGGGGGACAGGGTGCGTCGCAGCCCCAGCATTTT. Translation: CASSLGGQGASQPQHF.

The chain joins TRBV19 to TRBJ2-1; D is undetermined. V was pared by 4 bases and J by 7 bases, with 17 bases between. The CDR3 is 15 amino acids. Germline lookup yields CDR1 LNHDA and CDR2 SQIVND (reference sequence). CDR3 sequence (DNA): TGTGCCAGTAGTAGGTTGCCACTCGCGGAGAATGAGCAGTTCTTC. This gives the protein CASSRLPLAENEQFF.

The rearrangement links TRBV3-1 (or the pseudogene TRBV3-2) to TRBJ2-7, with D possibly TRBD1 on 6 matching bases. Germline V gene lookup returns CDR1 LGHDT and CDR2 YNNKEL (reference sequence). The CDR3 sequence is 15 residues long. V lost 3 bases and J lost 2, with 14 bases in between. The CDR3 region is CASSHTRTETYEQYF. CDR3 bases: TGTGCCAGCAGCCACACTCGGACAGAGACCTACGAGCAGTACTTC.